This T cell receptor (beta chain) was obtained from a study of siplizumab effects on memory and regulatory T cells. As regards this clone: The antigen remains unidentified.

Clones were read by immunoSEQ multiplex PCR, and TCRdb kept only the in-frame ones, dropping some. The sample records about 100,000 clones, around 92% being singletons. Study findings and constraints: Assignment to unstimulated subsets succeeded for only a minor fraction of the alloreactive clones.

The V end lost 9 bases, the J end lost 4 bases, and 18 bases lay between the germline ends. CDR3 length: 15 residues. Germline-derived CDR1 and CDR2 are MGHDK and SYGVNS. This clonotype was obtained from a human donor in good health. Some clones in this sample may be carry-over from other donors' samples. Sequenced: CD4+ T cells sorted from blood. This sequence joins TRBV25-1 and TRBJ2-2; D may match TRBD1 or TRBD2 (5 bases each). The CDR3 spells CASQQPGPGTGELFF. The CDR3 DNA sequence: TGTGCCAGTCAACAACCGGGGCCGGGCACCGGGGAGCTGTTTTTT. The entire variable domain, with the rest obtained from reference TRBV25-1 and TRBJ2-2, is as follows: EADIYQTPRYLVIGTGKKITLECSQTMGHDKMYWYQQDPGMELHLIHYSYGVNSTEKGDLSSESTVSRIRTEHFPLTLESARPSHTSQYLCASQQPGPGTGELFFGEGSRLTVL.